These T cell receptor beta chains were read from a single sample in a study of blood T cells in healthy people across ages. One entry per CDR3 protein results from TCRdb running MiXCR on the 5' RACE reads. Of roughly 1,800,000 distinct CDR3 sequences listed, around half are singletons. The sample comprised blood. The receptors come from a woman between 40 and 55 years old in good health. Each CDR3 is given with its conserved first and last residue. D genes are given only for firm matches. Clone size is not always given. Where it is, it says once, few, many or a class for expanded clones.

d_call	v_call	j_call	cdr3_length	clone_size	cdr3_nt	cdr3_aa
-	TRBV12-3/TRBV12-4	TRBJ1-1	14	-	TGTGCCAGCAGTTTGGCAGCCGTGAACACTGAAGCTTTCTTT	CASSLAAVNTEAFF
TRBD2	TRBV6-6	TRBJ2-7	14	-	TGTGCCAGCAGTCCGGGGAGGGCCATCAACGAGCAGTACTTC	CASSPGRAINEQYF
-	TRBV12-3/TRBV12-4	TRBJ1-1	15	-	TGTGCCAGCAGTTTAATGGGCAGCCAGAACACTGAAGCTTTCTTT	CASSLMGSQNTEAFF
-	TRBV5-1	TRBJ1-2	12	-	TGCGCCAGCAGCGTGGAACTAGATGGCTACACCTTC	CASSVELDGYTF
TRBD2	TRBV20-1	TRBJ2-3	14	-	TGCAGTGCTAGCTCTCTAGCGGGGGTAGATACGCAGTATTTT	CSASSLAGVDTQYF
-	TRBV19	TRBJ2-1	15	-	TGTGCCAGTAAGGGGGGCAGGGAGACCTACAATGAGCAGTTCTTC	CASKGGRETYNEQFF
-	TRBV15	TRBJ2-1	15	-	TGTGCCACCAGCAGGCCCAGAGCAGCATACAATGAGCAGTTCTTC	CATSRPRAAYNEQFF
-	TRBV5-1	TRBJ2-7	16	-	TGCGCCAGCAGCCGGAATGGTGGGGGGGCCTCCTACGAGCAGTACTTC	CASSRNGGGASYEQYF
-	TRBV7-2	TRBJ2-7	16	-	TGTGCCAGCAGCGCGACGGGGGGCGGGGGCTCCTACGAGCAGTACTTC	CASSATGGGGSYEQYF
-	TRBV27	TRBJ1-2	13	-	TGTGCCAGCAGGCTGGTGGGAGGGAATGGCTACACCTTC	CASRLVGGNGYTF
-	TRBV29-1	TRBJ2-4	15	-	TGCAGCGTTAGGGGCGTGAGCTGGCTCAAAGACATTCAGTACTTC	CSVRGVSWLKDIQYF
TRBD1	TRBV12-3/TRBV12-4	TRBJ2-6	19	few	TGTGCCAGCAGTGGCTACTCCGGGACAGGGTCTTTTGGGGCCAACGTCCTGACTTTC	CASSGYSGTGSFGANVLTF
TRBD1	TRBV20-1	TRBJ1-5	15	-	TGCAGTGCTAGAGCTATCGACAGGGCTGGTCAGCCCCAGCATTTT	CSARAIDRAGQPQHF
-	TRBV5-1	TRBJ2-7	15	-	TGCGCCAGCCGCCCTCGGCACAGCAACTCCTACGAGCAGTACTTC	CASRPRHSNSYEQYF
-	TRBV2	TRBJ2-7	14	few	TGTGCCAGCACCGAGGGCCTACGCGGATACGAGCAGTACTTC	CASTEGLRGYEQYF
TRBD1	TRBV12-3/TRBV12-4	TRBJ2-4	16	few	TGTGCCAGCAGTTTAACAGGGGGCTGGGCCAAAAACATTCAGTACTTC	CASSLTGGWAKNIQYF
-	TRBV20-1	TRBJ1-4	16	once	TGCAGTGCTAGAGGGGGGTCAGGCGATGCTAATGAAAAACTGTTTTTT	CSARGGSGDANEKLFF
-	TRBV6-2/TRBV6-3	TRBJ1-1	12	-	TGTGCCAGCCTTAGCATGAACACTGAAGCTTTCTTT	CASLSMNTEAFF
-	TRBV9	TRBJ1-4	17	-	TGTGCCAGCAGCGCCCAACCCCCGACTGCAACTAATGAAAAACTGTTTTTT	CASSAQPPTATNEKLFF
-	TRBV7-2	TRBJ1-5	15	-	TGTGCCAGCAGCCCGGGGGGGCCGGTCAATCAGCCCCAGCATTTT	CASSPGGPVNQPQHF
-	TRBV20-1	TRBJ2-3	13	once	TGCAGTGAAGGGTCAGAACTGGCAGATACGCAGTATTTT	CSEGSELADTQYF
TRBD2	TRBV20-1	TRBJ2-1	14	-	TGCAGTGCTAGGACCTTCGGACTAGCTGATGAGCAGTTCTTC	CSARTFGLADEQFF
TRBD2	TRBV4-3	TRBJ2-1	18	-	TGCGCCAGCAGCCAACATCTAGGGACTAGCGGGGGCAACAATGAGCAGTTCTTC	CASSQHLGTSGGNNEQFF
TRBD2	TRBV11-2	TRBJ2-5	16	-	TGTGCCAGCAGCTGGACTAGCGGGGGGCCTCTAGAGACCCAGTACTTC	CASSWTSGGPLETQYF
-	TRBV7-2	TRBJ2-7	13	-	TGTGCCAGCAGCCGAGGCGGGGATGGCGAGCAGTACTTC	CASSRGGDGEQYF
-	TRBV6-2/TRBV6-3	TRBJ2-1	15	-	TGTGCCAGCAGCCGCCATCAGGCAGGGGCGAATGAGCAGTTCTTC	CASSRHQAGANEQFF
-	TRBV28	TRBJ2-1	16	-	TGTGCCAGCAAAGGAACAGGGCCCGGCTCCTACAATGAGCAGTTCTTC	CASKGTGPGSYNEQFF
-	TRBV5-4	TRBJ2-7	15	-	TGTGCCAGCAGCTTGGAGGGCAGGGCGACGGGCGAGCAGTACTTC	CASSLEGRATGEQYF
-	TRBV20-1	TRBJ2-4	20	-	TGCAGTGCGGCTAGGAGGATAAGTGGAGGCTCCACCGAGGCCAAAAACATTCAGTACTTC	CSAARRISGGSTEAKNIQYF
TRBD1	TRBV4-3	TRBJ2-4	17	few	TGCGCCAGCAGCTCCCACAGGGACAGGGGGCCGGAAAACATTCAGTACTTC	CASSSHRDRGPENIQYF
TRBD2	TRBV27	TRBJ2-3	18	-	TGTGCCAGCAGTTTCACCCGACTAGCGAGAGGAAGCACAGATGCGCAGTATTTT	CASSFTRLARGSTDAQYF
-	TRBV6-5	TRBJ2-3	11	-	TGTGCCAGCAGTTCCAAGTATACGCGGTATTTT	CASSSKYTRYF
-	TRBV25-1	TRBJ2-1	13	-	TGTGCCAGCAGTGAATCGGGACCCAATGAGCAGTTCTTC	CASSESGPNEQFF
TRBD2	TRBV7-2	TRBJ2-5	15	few	TGTGCCAGCAGCTCAGGGAGACTAGCGGAAGAGACCCAGTACTTC	CASSSGRLAEETQYF
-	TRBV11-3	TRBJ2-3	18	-	TGTGCCAGCAGCAAAACCCAATCCGGGACCGGACACACAGATACGCAGTATTTT	CASSKTQSGTGHTDTQYF
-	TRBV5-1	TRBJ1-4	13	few	TGCGCCAGCAGCTTGGTGGTTAATGAAAAACTGTTTTTT	CASSLVVNEKLFF
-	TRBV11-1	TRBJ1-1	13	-	TGTGCCAGCAGCGACCGGGACAAAGGTGAAGCTTTCTTT	CASSDRDKGEAFF
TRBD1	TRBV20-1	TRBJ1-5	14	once	TGCAGTGCTAGAGTGGGACAGGGAAGTCAGCCCCAGCATTTT	CSARVGQGSQPQHF
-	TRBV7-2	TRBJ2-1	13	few	TGTGCCAGCAGCTTAGAGGTACGTTTGGAGCAGTTCTTC	CASSLEVRLEQFF
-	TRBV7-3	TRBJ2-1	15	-	TGTGCCAGCAGCTTTCGGGCGGGTGGCTACAATGAGCAGTTCTTC	CASSFRAGGYNEQFF
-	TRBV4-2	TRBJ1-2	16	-	TGTGCCAGCAGCCAAGTCGCTGGTGCCGGTAACTATGACTACACCTTC	CASSQVAGAGNYDYTF